What follows are 17 T cell receptor beta chains derived from one specimen sequenced in a study of T cell responses to AZD1222 COVID-19 vaccine. Data came from immunoSEQ multiplex PCR; TCRdb stores just in-frame clones and leaves some out. There are about 93,000 clones in the sample; 70% to 90% occur only once, and around 5.9% lies in the top ten. The material sequenced was peripheral blood, taken on day 0 of AZD1222 vaccination. The receptors stem from an adult in good health.

The V gene is TRBV5-4, the J gene TRBJ1-2; no firm D call. V was clipped by 4 bases and J by 1 base, with 17 bases between them. The CDR3 loop spans 16 amino acids. From germline, CDR1 is SGHNT and CDR2 YYREEE (reference sequence). CDR3 amino acids: CASSDRKVRVNYGYTF. CDR3 coding DNA: TGTGCCAGCAGCGATCGCAAAGTTAGGGTTAACTATGGCTACACCTTC.

The V gene is TRBV23-1, the J gene TRBJ2-6; D is uncertain. TRBV23-1 is annotated as an ORF whose role is uncertain. The CDR3 is 16 amino acids. Trimming stripped 4 bases from V and 0 bases from J, with 10 bases between. This CDR3 reads CASSRKQPSGANVLTF. CDR3 DNA sequence: TGCGCCAGCAGTCGAAAACAGCCCTCTGGGGCCAACGTCCTGACTTTC.

This chain uses TRBV12-3 or TRBV12-4 with TRBJ1-1; no firm D call. This CDR3 is 13 amino acids long. The V end lost 7 bases, the J end lost 3 bases, and 12 bases lay between the germline ends. DNA of the CDR3: TGTGCCAGCAACACCTTTCCGCACACTGAAGCTTTCTTT. This sequence encodes CASNTFPHTEAFF.

A word on this clone: Germline and junction disagree at one end, which may indicate a read error. Within the sample, other DNA sequences also encode this same CDR3. The chain joins TRBV3-1 (or the pseudogene TRBV3-2) to TRBJ1-1, with a weak D call TRBD1 (6 bases). This CDR3 has 12 residues. Germline CDR1 and CDR2: LGHDT and YNNKEL (reference sequence). The CDR3 region has the DNA TGTGCCAGCAGTCAAGACAGGACAGAAGCTTTCTTT. Protein product: CASSQDRTEAFF.

Points on this clone: One junction end does not reproduce the germline sequence, and a read error may be involved. This chain links TRBV6-5 with TRBJ2-1, with D maybe TRBD1 (6 bases). This CDR3 has 13 amino acids. Germline loops: CDR1 MNHEY, CDR2 SVGAGI. The CDR3 DNA follows: TGTGCCAGCAGCTACTACAGGGACAATGAGCAGTTCTTC. Its protein product is CASSYYRDNEQFF.

V is TRBV5-1 and J is TRBJ1-2, with D unclear. Germline CDR1 is SGHRS and CDR2 is YFSETQ. V was cut by 5 bases and J by 8 bases, with 13 bases left in between. The CDR3 has 12 residues. CDR3 in amino acids: CASSNQDAGYTF. In DNA, the CDR3 is TGCGCCAGCAGTAATCAGGACGCCGGCTACACCTTC. The variable domain in full, with the rest retrieved from reference TRBV5-1 and TRBJ1-2, is KAGVTQTPRYLIKTRGQQVTLSCSPISGHRSVSWYQQTPGQGLQFLFEYFSETQRNKGNFPGRFSGRQFSNSRSEMNVSTLELGDSALYLCASSNQDAGYTFGSGTRLTVV.

The gene calls are TRBV6-6 and TRBJ2-5; possible D gene TRBD1, 6 bases. The germline V and J ends were trimmed by 5 bases and 1 base, with 8 bases remaining between them. The CDR3 spans 13 residues. CDR1 MNHNY and CDR2 SVGAGI come from the germline V gene (reference sequence). As DNA, the CDR3 is TGTGCCAGCAGTGGACAGCCCCAAGAGACCCAGTACTTC. Protein sequence: CASSGQPQETQYF.

The V call is TRBV13, the J call TRBJ2-3; D unresolved. The V end lost 4 bases, the J end lost 8 bases, and 16 bases lay between the germline ends. The CDR3 runs to 14 residues. CDR1 is PRHDT and CDR2 is FYEKMQ in the germline V gene (reference sequence). DNA of the CDR3: TGTGCCAGCAGCTCTCAGGAGCCACCGGGTACGCAGTATTTT. Translation gives CASSSQEPPGTQYF.

This clone was counted between two and nine times. The identical CDR3 is also encoded by other nucleotide sequences in the sample. V usage is TRBV11-2 and J usage is TRBJ2-5; maybe TRBD2 (7 bases). The length of the CDR3 is 14 residues. The germline V gene encodes CDR1 SGHAT and CDR2 FQNNGV. Trimming removed 1 base at V and 5 bases at J, with 11 bases between. The CDR3 protein is CASSLVGGPETQYF. DNA for the CDR3: TGTGCCAGCAGCTTAGTGGGGGGGCCGGAGACCCAGTACTTC. Variable domain in full (rest from reference TRBV11-2 and TRBJ2-5): EAGVAQSPRYKIIEKRQSVAFWCNPISGHATLYWYQQILGQGPKLLIQFQNNGVVDDSQLPKDRFSAERLKGVDSTLKIQPAKLEDSAVYLCASSLVGGPETQYFGPGTRLLVL.

V is TRBV11-3 and J is TRBJ2-7; 7 nucleotides match TRBD1. Trimming at V came to 4 bases and at J to 4 bases, leaving 13 bases not matched to a gene. From germline, CDR1 is SGHNT and CDR2 YENEEA. The CDR3 runs to 16 residues. CDR3: CASSSGPRGTPYEQYF. The CDR3 coding sequence is TGTGCCAGCAGCTCCGGACCCAGGGGGACCCCGTACGAGCAGTACTTC.

This sequence joins TRBV7-2 and TRBJ1-5; D perhaps matches TRBD1 (5 bases). The ends were cut back, 1 base at V and 4 bases at J, with 5 bases in the middle. Germline values: CDR1 SGHTA, CDR2 FQGNSA. This CDR3 is built from 13 residues. The CDR3 loop reads CASSLGQNQPQHF. In DNA, the CDR3 is TGTGCCAGCAGCTTAGGACAGAATCAGCCCCAGCATTTT.

The chain recombines TRBV18 with TRBJ1-1, with 11 bases lining up with TRBD1. The germline V gene has CDR1 KGHSH and CDR2 LQKENI. Losses at the gene ends were 2 bases for V and 1 base for J; bases not matched to a gene: 9. CDR3 length: 18 amino acids. The CDR3 region has the DNA TGTGCCAGCTCACCATTGGGACAGGGGGGCTTGGGGAACACTGAAGCTTTCTTT. Its translation is CASSPLGQGGLGNTEAFF.

The J gene is TRBJ2-5, the V gene TRBV3-1 (or the pseudogene TRBV3-2), with 11 bases that match TRBD1. From germline, CDR1 is LGHDT and CDR2 YNNKEL (reference sequence). The J segment lost 4 bases and the V segment lost 7 bases, leaving 8 bases of the junction unmatched. This CDR3 is built from 15 residues. The CDR3 coding sequence is TGTGCCAGCACGGGGGGACAGGGGGAGGGAGAGACCCAGTACTTC. Translation: CASTGGQGEGETQYF.

The chain links TRBV7-2 to TRBJ2-7; D possibly corresponds to TRBD2 (5 bases). CDR3 length: 12 amino acids. Germline values: CDR1 SGHTA, CDR2 FQGNSA. V was trimmed by 5 bases and J by 7 bases, leaving 12 bases between them. In DNA form, the CDR3 reads TGTGCCAGCAGCCGCCCGAGGGAAGAGCAGTACTTC. Protein product: CASSRPREEQYF.

The chain couples TRBV19 to TRBJ1-6; D is possibly TRBD1 (5 bases). Between the trimmed V and J ends, which lost 5 bases and 8 bases, there was a span of 16 bases. Germline V gene lookup returns CDR1 LNHDA and CDR2 SQIVND (reference sequence). The CDR3 loop spans 15 amino acids. Written as DNA, the CDR3 is TGTGCCAGTAGTCCCCAGCGGGGGGTTGATTCACCCCTCCACTTT. Translation: CASSPQRGVDSPLHF.

The V and J genes are TRBV12-3 or TRBV12-4 and TRBJ1-2, with D unclear. Deletions cut 5 bases from V and 1 base from J, with 8 bases between. The CDR3 length is 13 residues. The CDR3 sequence is CASSRLDNYGYTF. The CDR3 DNA follows: TGTGCCAGCAGTCGACTGGATAACTATGGCTACACCTTC.

This chain links TRBV28 with TRBJ1-1, with unresolved D. Trimming removed 4 bases at V and 4 bases at J, with 19 bases between. Germline values: CDR1 MDHEN, CDR2 SYDVKM. The CDR3 length is 16 residues. The CDR3 is CASSSAGSFLTTEAFF. The CDR3 DNA follows: TGTGCCAGCAGTTCCGCGGGCAGCTTTTTAACCACTGAAGCTTTCTTT.